These T cell receptor beta chains were read from a single sample in a study of blood T cell repertoires in COVID-19. Repertoires were generated with immunoSEQ multiplex PCR, while TCRdb's copy carries only in-frame clones and drops some. The sample shows around 300,000 clones, about 87% of them seen only once. The sample comprised PBMCs or T cells enriched from blood (not recorded which). These receptors all come from a man between 25 and 39 years old who had recovered from COVID-19. The CDR3 runs from the conserved cysteine through the conserved F or W. D genes are given only for firm matches. Clone size appears in some rows only: once, few, many, or a class for an expanded clone.

>TRBV7-9|TRBD1|TRBJ2-1|-
CASSLDRGQWFF
TGTGCCAGCAGCTTAGATAGGGGACAGTGGTTCTTC
>TRBV7-9|TRBD2|TRBJ2-1|once
CASSLVGTSGGARRNEQFF
TGTGCCAGCAGCTTAGTGGGGACTAGCGGGGGGGCCCGGAGGAATGAGCAGTTCTTC
>TRBV6-1|-|TRBJ2-3|-
CASSDGEGGGTDTQYF
TGTGCCAGCAGTGATGGGGAGGGGGGGGGCACAGATACGCAGTATTTT
>TRBV9|-|TRBJ2-3|-
CASSVARGSSTDTQYF
TGTGCCAGCAGCGTAGCAAGGGGAAGTAGCACAGATACGCAGTATTTT
>TRBV5-1|TRBD2|TRBJ2-5|-
CASSLTSGGLQETQYF
TGCGCCAGCAGCTTGACTAGCGGGGGTCTCCAAGAGACCCAGTACTTC
>TRBV27|-|TRBJ2-7|-
CASSLTPGVGEQYF
TGTGCCAGCAGTTTAACGCCGGGGGTGGGGGAGCAGTACTTC
>TRBV18|TRBD1|TRBJ1-1|-
CASSPRDRDTEAFF
TGTGCCAGCTCACCACGGGACAGAGACACTGAAGCTTTCTTT
>TRBV5-1|-|TRBJ1-4|-
CASSPMPSENEKLFF
TGCGCCAGCAGCCCCATGCCATCTGAGAATGAAAAACTGTTTTTT
>TRBV24-1|-|TRBJ2-1|few
CATSDTLQGRGSYNEQFF
TGTGCCACCAGTGATACCCTTCAGGGTCGGGGGTCCTACAATGAGCAGTTCTTC
>TRBV28|TRBD1|TRBJ2-5|-
CASSIGTGATQYF
TGTGCCAGCAGTATCGGGACAGGGGCGACCCAGTACTTC
>TRBV15|-|TRBJ2-1|once
CATSRRGPDSYNEQFF
TGTGCCACCAGTAGGAGGGGACCGGACTCCTACAATGAGCAGTTCTTC
>TRBV4-2|-|TRBJ2-2|few
CASSQTPGTNTGELFF
TGTGCCAGCAGCCAAACGCCGGGGACGAACACCGGGGAGCTGTTTTTT
>TRBV5-8|TRBD1|TRBJ2-1|-
CASSWDSYNEQFF
TGTGCCAGCAGCTGGGACAGCTACAATGAGCAGTTCTTC
>TRBV15|-|TRBJ2-6|-
CATSRGLLSGANVLTF
TGTGCCACCAGCAGAGGACTCCTCTCTGGGGCCAACGTCCTGACTTTC
>TRBV19|TRBD2|TRBJ2-5|-
CASSGLAGGETQYF
TGTGCCAGTAGTGGACTAGCGGGGGGGGAGACCCAGTACTTC
>TRBV19|TRBD1|TRBJ2-7|few
CASSIATGTDYEQYF
TGTGCCAGTAGTATAGCGACCGGGACAGACTACGAGCAGTACTTC
>TRBV13|TRBD1|TRBJ2-1|-
CASSPRDRVVNEQFF
TGTGCCAGCAGCCCACGGGACAGGGTCGTCAATGAGCAGTTCTTC
>TRBV6-5|-|TRBJ2-2|once
CASNFRGWAGELFF
TGTGCCAGCAACTTCCGGGGGTGGGCCGGGGAGCTGTTTTTT
>TRBV6-6|-|TRBJ2-7|-
CASSPTGTSGEQYF
TGTGCCAGCAGTCCTACCGGGACATCGGGCGAGCAGTACTTC
>TRBV7-8|TRBD1|TRBJ2-1|-
CASSLDSGTAYNEQFF
TGTGCCAGCAGCTTAGACTCGGGGACAGCCTACAATGAGCAGTTCTTC
>TRBV7-9|TRBD2|TRBJ2-1|-
CASSLRLAGIYNEQFF
TGTGCCAGCAGCTTAAGGCTAGCGGGGATATACAATGAGCAGTTCTTC
>TRBV27|-|TRBJ2-7|-
CASSLFGPGNREQYF
TGTGCCAGCAGTTTATTCGGTCCAGGGAATAGGGAGCAGTACTTC
>TRBV18|-|TRBJ2-3|-
CASSPPSGTDTQYF
TGTGCCAGCTCACCCCCTAGCGGCACAGATACGCAGTATTTT
>TRBV18|-|TRBJ1-5|-
CASSPGRNQPQHF
TGTGCCAGCTCACCTGGCAGGAATCAGCCCCAGCATTTT
>TRBV5-4|-|TRBJ1-2|-
CASSLVPGTNYGYTF
TGTGCCAGCAGCTTGGTACCAGGGACTAACTATGGCTACACCTTC
>TRBV2|-|TRBJ1-1|once
CASALNQVNTEAFF
TGTGCCAGCGCCTTAAACCAGGTGAACACTGAAGCTTTCTTT
>TRBV5-4|TRBD2|TRBJ2-5|-
CASSSQRGPRETQYF
TGTGCCAGCAGCTCCCAGCGGGGGCCCCGGGAGACCCAGTACTTC
>TRBV3-1/TRBV3-2|-|TRBJ2-1|-
CASSQDLTSWKWRFF
TGTGCCAGCAGCCAAGATCTTACTAGCTGGAAATGGCGGTTCTTC
>TRBV28|TRBD1|TRBJ1-1|once
CASSSPGQGALGDTEAFF
TGTGCCAGCAGTTCTCCGGGACAGGGGGCCCTGGGTGACACTGAAGCTTTCTTT
>TRBV29-1|TRBD2|TRBJ2-1|once
CSVDRGVLDNEQFF
TGCAGCGTTGATCGGGGGGTGTTGGACAATGAGCAGTTCTTC
>TRBV9|-|TRBJ1-6|-
CASSAEQSSYNSPLHF
TGTGCCAGCAGCGCTGAACAGAGCTCCTATAATTCACCCCTCCACTTT
>TRBV18|TRBD1|TRBJ1-2|-
CASSPGTGGYYGYTF
TGTGCCAGCTCCCCCGGGACAGGGGGTTACTATGGCTACACCTTC
>TRBV3-1/TRBV3-2|-|TRBJ1-2|-
CASSQQGNYGYTF
TGTGCCAGCAGCCAACAGGGTAACTATGGCTACACCTTC
>TRBV5-1|-|TRBJ1-4|-
CASSLGQVGEKLFF
TGCGCCAGCAGCTTGGGGCAGGTCGGTGAAAAACTGTTTTTT
>TRBV5-1|TRBD1|TRBJ2-5|-
CASSSLTGAEETQYF
TGCGCCAGCAGCTCATTAACAGGGGCCGAAGAGACCCAGTACTTC
>TRBV9|TRBD1|TRBJ1-4|-
CASSVADRGVEKLFF
TGTGCCAGCAGCGTAGCGGACAGGGGGGTTGAAAAACTGTTTTTT
>TRBV9|TRBD2|TRBJ2-7|-
CASSVAPSGGDEQYF
TGTGCCAGCAGCGTAGCCCCTAGCGGGGGGGACGAGCAGTACTTC
>TRBV3-1/TRBV3-2|-|TRBJ1-3|-
CASSQDYSGNTIYF
TGTGCCAGCAGCCAAGACTACAGCGGAAACACCATATATTTT
>TRBV2|-|TRBJ1-1|-
CASSPNQGRGTEAFF
TGTGCCAGCAGCCCAAACCAGGGTAGGGGCACTGAAGCTTTCTTT
>TRBV5-1|-|TRBJ1-1|-
CASSAILTGTNTEAFF
TGCGCCAGCAGCGCGATACTGACAGGTACGAACACTGAAGCTTTCTTT
>TRBV24-1|-|TRBJ1-5|-
CATSDLEVGHF
TGTGCCACCAGTGATTTGGAGGTAGGGCATTTT
>TRBV11-2|-|TRBJ2-5|-
CASSFRAHREWVSGTQYF
TGTGCCAGCAGCTTCCGGGCACACAGGGAGTGGGTATCGGGGACCCAGTACTTC
>TRBV24-1|-|TRBJ1-5|-
CATSGQGNQPQHF
TGTGCCACCAGTGGCCAGGGGAATCAGCCCCAGCATTTT
>TRBV30|-|TRBJ1-1|-
CAWSAGGFEAFF
TGTGCCTGGAGTGCGGGGGGCTTTGAAGCTTTCTTT